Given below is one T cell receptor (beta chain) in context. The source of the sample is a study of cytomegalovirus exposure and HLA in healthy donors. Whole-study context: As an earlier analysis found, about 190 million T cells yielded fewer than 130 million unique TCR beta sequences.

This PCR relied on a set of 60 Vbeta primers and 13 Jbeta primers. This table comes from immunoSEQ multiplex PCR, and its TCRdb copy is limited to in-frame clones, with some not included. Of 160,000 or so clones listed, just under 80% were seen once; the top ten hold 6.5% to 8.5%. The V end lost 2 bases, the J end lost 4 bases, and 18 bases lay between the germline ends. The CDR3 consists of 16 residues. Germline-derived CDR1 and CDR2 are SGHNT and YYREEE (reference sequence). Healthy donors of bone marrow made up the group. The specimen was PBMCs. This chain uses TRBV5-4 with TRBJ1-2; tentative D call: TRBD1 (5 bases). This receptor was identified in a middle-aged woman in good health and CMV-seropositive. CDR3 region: CASSFGRVVSIYGYTF. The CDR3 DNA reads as TGTGCCAGCAGCTTCGGCAGGGTTGTTAGTATCTATGGCTACACCTTC.